These 25 T cell receptor beta chains were all obtained from the same sample, sequenced in a study of blood T cell repertoires in COVID-19. Some clones are missing from TCRdb's copy, which holds only in-frame ones; the method was immunoSEQ multiplex PCR. This sample has 150,000 to 200,000 clones; over 80% occur once, and the top ten carry about 7.1%. Specimen: peripheral blood. The receptor source for this set is a woman between 70 and 85 years old with COVID-19, enrolled during active disease.

The chain is built from TRBV1 and TRBJ2-3; TRBD2, the table's D call, lacks a check against the DNA. TRBV1 has pseudogene status. This CDR3 comprises 17 residues. This CDR3 is CTSSPFPLDPRGDTQYF. The CDR3 bases are TGCACCAGCAGCCCTTTCCCCTTGGACCCTCGAGGGGATACGCAGTATTTT.

This sequence joins TRBV7-2 and TRBJ2-7, with TRBD2 matching 10 bases. The junction had 5 bases not matched to a gene; V was cut back by 0 bases and J by 3 bases. The CDR3 totals 16 residues. In germline, CDR1 is SGHTA, CDR2 FQGNSA. DNA of the CDR3: TGTGCCAGCAGCTTAGCGGGACTAGCGTTAATCTACGAGCAGTACTTC. This translates into CASSLAGLALIYEQYF.

V usage is TRBV11-2 and J usage is TRBJ1-2; 9 positions agree with TRBD1. The V segment lost 2 bases and the J segment 4 bases; nucleotides outside the gene matches: 5. Germline lookup yields CDR1 SGHAT and CDR2 FQNNGV. The CDR3 extends over 15 amino acids. The chain's CDR3 is CASSLRDRVGYGYTF. In DNA, the CDR3 is TGTGCCAGCAGCTTAAGGGACAGGGTGGGCTATGGCTACACCTTC.

This chain joins TRBV7-2 and TRBJ1-1, with D maybe TRBD1 (5 bases). The CDR3 is made up of 16 amino acids. Germline V CDR1 and CDR2: SGHTA, FQGNSA. V lost 4 bases, J lost 0 bases, and 15 bases lay in between. The CDR3 loop is CASSYLLGRMNTEAFF. CDR3 DNA sequence: TGTGCCAGCAGCTACCTGTTGGGGCGGATGAACACTGAAGCTTTCTTT.

The genes are TRBV4-2 and TRBJ2-7; the match to TRBD2 covers 10 bases. CDR3 length: 14 residues. Germline V gene sequence: CDR1 LGHNA, CDR2 YNFKEQ. V dropped 5 bases and J dropped 5; count of bases not matched to a gene: 6. Here the CDR3 DNA reads TGTGCCAGCAGCGGCGGTAGCGGGAGGAACGAGCAGTACTTC. It translates to CASSGGSGRNEQYF.

This clone came up once. CDR3 DNA sequence: TGTGCCAGCAGTTTCCCGACACTCTCCTACGAGCAGTACTTC. Amino acid sequence: CASSFPTLSYEQYF. The chain combines TRBV28 with TRBJ2-7; unclear D gene. The germline V and J ends were trimmed by 3 bases and 0 bases, with 9 bases remaining between them. CDR1 and CDR2 from the germline V gene are MDHEN and SYDVKM. The CDR3 contains 14 residues.

The chain recombines TRBV27 with TRBJ2-7, with TRBD2 matching 7 bases. J gave up 3 bases and V 6 bases, and 8 bases lay outside the gene matches. The CDR3 consists of 14 residues. Germline V lookup: CDR1 MNHEY, CDR2 SMNVEV (reference sequence). The CDR3 nucleotides are TGTGCCAGCAGACGACTAGCAGAAGGCTACGAGCAGTACTTC. Translated, it gives CASRRLAEGYEQYF.

This clone was picked up one time. The rearrangement uses TRBV5-1 and TRBJ1-3; TRBD1 might be the D (5 bases). Germline loops: CDR1 SGHRS, CDR2 YFSETQ. The CDR3 consists of 15 residues. Trimming pared 4 bases from V and 0 bases from J, leaving 11 bases between. The CDR3 DNA reads as TGCGCCAGCAGCCCCGACAGTGGCTCTGGAAACACCATATATTTT. It encodes CASSPDSGSGNTIYF. The variable domain in full, completed from reference TRBV5-1 and TRBJ1-3, reads KAGVTQTPRYLIKTRGQQVTLSCSPISGHRSVSWYQQTPGQGLQFLFEYFSETQRNKGNFPGRFSGRQFSNSRSEMNVSTLELGDSALYLCASSPDSGSGNTIYFGEGSWLTVV.

CDR3 in amino acids: CASSLLGGLVTQYF. The CDR3 region has the DNA TGTGCCAGCAGCCTGCTCGGGGGGCTGGTGACCCAGTACTTC. This chain uses TRBV28 with TRBJ2-5; a possible D gene is TRBD2 (7 bases). The CDR3 runs 14 residues. Germline lookup yields CDR1 MDHEN and CDR2 SYDVKM. V lost 6 bases, J lost 7 bases, and 18 bases lay in between. Full variable domain (rest looked up from reference TRBV28 and TRBJ2-5): DVKVTQSSRYLVKRTGEKVFLECVQDMDHENMFWYRQDPGLGLRLIYFSYDVKMKEKGDIPEGYSVSREKKERFSLILESASTNQTSMYLCASSLLGGLVTQYFGPGTRLLVL.

This rearrangement joins TRBV9 to TRBJ2-5; the match to TRBD2 covers 11 bases. The V and J ends lost 3 bases and 1 base, in that order; junction bases with no gene match: 2. CDR1 and CDR2 (germline): SGDLS, YYNGEE. CDR3 length: 15 amino acids. For the CDR3, the DNA is TGTGCCAGCAGCGGAGGACTAGCGGGCCAAGAGACCCAGTACTTC. Translated: CASSGGLAGQETQYF.

V usage is TRBV7-2 and J usage is TRBJ2-5; TRBD1 matches at 9 bases. The J segment lost 7 bases and the V segment lost 4 bases, leaving 13 bases of the junction unmatched. The CDR3 runs to 16 residues. Germline-derived CDR1 and CDR2 are SGHTA and FQGNSA. The CDR3 bases are TGTGCCAGCAGCTCTACAGGGGGCTTAAAGGAAGGGACCCAGTACTTC. Protein sequence: CASSSTGGLKEGTQYF.

This chain joins TRBV6-5 and TRBJ1-1; possibly TRBD1 for D (5 bases). The CDR3 extends over 15 amino acids. The germline V gene has CDR1 MNHEY and CDR2 SVGAGI. Trimming cost V 2 bases and J 0 bases, with 10 bases left between them. As DNA, the CDR3 is TGTGCCAGCAGTTACGGGGCTAATTTGAACACTGAAGCTTTCTTT. This encodes CASSYGANLNTEAFF.

The chain is built from TRBV5-1 and TRBJ2-7, with 7 bases that match TRBD1. The V gene end was trimmed by 4 bases and the J gene end by 5 bases; junction bases not matched to a gene: 12. CDR3 length equals 15 residues. The germline V gene encodes CDR1 SGHRS and CDR2 YFSETQ. CDR3 nucleotides: TGCGCCAGCAGCATTCAACCAGGGGGTAAAGACGAGCAGTACTTC. Its translation is CASSIQPGGKDEQYF.

The chain combines TRBV5-1 with TRBJ2-1; 7 positions match TRBD2. This CDR3 is 20 amino acids long. Trimming cost V 2 bases and J 3 bases; bases outside gene matches: 20. The germline gives CDR1 SGHRS, CDR2 YFSETQ. CDR3 sequence: CASSFATSAKKIRVYNEQFF. The CDR3 DNA reads as TGCGCCAGCAGCTTTGCAACTAGCGCAAAAAAGATTCGGGTCTACAATGAGCAGTTCTTC.

The chain carries TRBV18 and TRBJ1-3; D is unclear. V lost 2 bases and J 0 bases, leaving 20 bases between the germline ends. CDR1 is KGHSH, CDR2 LQKENI, per germline. This CDR3 has 19 amino acids. In DNA, the CDR3 is TGTGCCAGCTCACCATACAGCGATGGAGGAGGTTTCTCTGGAAACACCATATATTTT. Protein sequence: CASSPYSDGGGFSGNTIYF. Full variable domain (rest looked up from reference TRBV18 and TRBJ1-3): NAGVMQNPRHLVRRRGQEARLRCSPMKGHSHVYWYRQLPEEGLKFMVYLQKENIIDESGMPKERFSAEFPKEGPSILRIQQVVRGDSAAYFCASSPYSDGGGFSGNTIYFGEGSWLTVV.

This chain uses TRBV4-3 with TRBJ1-6, with D possibly matching TRBD1 (5 bases). The CDR3 length is 14 residues. The V gene's germline CDR1 is LGHNA and CDR2 YSLEER. V lost 2 bases and J 5 bases, leaving 7 bases between the germline ends. CDR3 region: CASSQRQNNSPLHF. CDR3 bases: TGCGCCAGCAGCCAAAGACAGAATAATTCACCCCTCCACTTT.

The J gene is TRBJ1-5, the V gene TRBV6-5; perhaps TRBD1 as D (5 bases). This CDR3 spans 15 amino acids. The V gene lost 3 bases and the J gene lost 7 bases, with 16 bases spanning the gap. The germline V gene encodes CDR1 MNHEY and CDR2 SVGAGI. CDR3 protein: CASSYSEQAQQPQHF. The CDR3 DNA sequence: TGTGCCAGCAGTTATTCGGAACAGGCACAACAGCCCCAGCATTTT.

This clone was detected only a few times. V gene TRBV5-4 combines with J gene TRBJ2-7, with TRBD2 matching 11 bases. Germline V gene data show CDR1 as SGHNT and CDR2 as YYREEE (reference sequence). J was trimmed by 6 bases and V by 3 bases; bases with no gene match: 11. This CDR3 comprises 16 residues. The CDR3 protein is CASSSSSGRALGEQYF. CDR3 coding DNA: TGTGCCAGCAGCTCGAGTAGCGGGAGGGCCCTAGGCGAGCAGTACTTC.

This clone has a single count. The gene calls are TRBV6-1 and TRBJ2-1; TRBD1 is a possible D gene (6 bases). Trimming left V 1 base short and J 2 bases short, with 15 bases between. Per the germline V gene, CDR1 is MNHNS and CDR2 is SASEGT. The length of the CDR3 is 17 residues. The DNA for the CDR3 is TGTGCCAGCAGTGAAGAGGCAGGGGTAATTCCCTACAATGAGCAGTTCTTC. It translates to CASSEEAGVIPYNEQFF.

This chain connects TRBV29-1 to TRBJ2-3, with 7 bases identical to TRBD1. CDR1 is SQVTM and CDR2 is ANQGSEA in the germline V gene. The CDR3 totals 17 residues. After removal of 3 bases from V and 1 base from J, the junction contained 13 bases not matched to a gene. The CDR3 loop is CSVDGFFRDRGTDTQYF. The CDR3 nucleotides are TGCAGCGTTGATGGGTTTTTCCGGGACAGAGGCACAGATACGCAGTATTTT.

J is TRBJ1-3 and V is TRBV19; D possibly corresponds to TRBD1 (5 bases). Germline assignment: CDR1 LNHDA and CDR2 SQIVND (reference sequence). The CDR3 has 15 amino acids. Trimming took 9 bases from V and 4 from J, leaving 19 bases between them. The DNA of the CDR3 is TGTGCCAGCAGGGCGGTAGAGATCTCCGGAAACACCATATATTTT. It specifies CASRAVEISGNTIYF.

The V and J genes are TRBV5-4 and TRBJ1-4, with a tentative D call TRBD1 (6 bases). The CDR3 totals 14 residues. The germline CDR1 and CDR2 sequences are SGHNT and YYREEE (reference sequence). Between the trimmed V and J ends, which lost 4 bases and 7 bases, there was a span of 14 bases. The CDR3 DNA reads as TGTGCCAGCAGCCAACGGGGGGCTCTTGAAAAACTGTTTTTT. It encodes CASSQRGALEKLFF.

The chain recombines TRBV28 with TRBJ2-7; a weak D match, TRBD2 (6 bases). The CDR3 has 16 amino acids. Germline V CDR1 and CDR2: MDHEN, SYDVKM. V lost 3 bases to trimming and J lost 2 bases, with 17 bases between them. In DNA, the CDR3 is TGTGCCAGCAGTTTGCCCGGGAGTGCTCGCACCTACGAGCAGTACTTC. Encoded protein: CASSLPGSARTYEQYF.

The chain uses TRBV27 and TRBJ2-2; D is uncertain. Germline V gene lookup returns CDR1 MNHEY and CDR2 SMNVEV (reference sequence). The CDR3 covers 13 residues. V was clipped by 2 bases and J by 6 bases, with 7 bases between them. CDR3 protein: CASSLPPSGELFF. Written as DNA, the CDR3 is TGTGCCAGCAGTTTACCCCCCTCCGGGGAGCTGTTTTTT.

This clone has just a few counts. The chain joins TRBV6-6 to TRBJ1-6; D is ambiguous. Trimming shortened V by 5 bases and J by 7 bases, and 15 bases separated the two germline ends. The CDR3 contains 15 residues. From germline, CDR1 is MNHNY and CDR2 SVGAGI (reference sequence). The CDR3 reads CASSNPGVKNSPLHF. Written as DNA, the CDR3 is TGTGCCAGCAGTAACCCCGGGGTAAAGAATTCACCCCTCCACTTT.